What follows are 22 T cell receptor beta chains derived from one specimen sequenced in a study of beta chain features in type 1 diabetes. The whole isolated RNA underwent reverse transcription, so sequencing captured expressed TCRB transcripts. This table comes from immunoSEQ multiplex PCR, and its TCRdb copy is limited to in-frame clones, with some not included. The data contain over 150,000 clones, under 9.5% of them singletons. Material: central memory CD4+ T cells from blood. The receptors come from a man aged 18 to 29 in good health.

V and J are TRBV18 and TRBJ1-5, with 7 bases that match TRBD1. The CDR3 length is 16 residues. V dropped 6 bases and J dropped 4; count of bases not matched to a gene: 12. CDR1 KGHSH and CDR2 LQKENI come from the germline V gene. CDR3 sequence reads: CASSRLPGGGNQPQHF. The CDR3 region has the DNA TGTGCCAGCTCGCGACTCCCAGGGGGTGGAAATCAGCCCCAGCATTTT.

The V and J genes are TRBV7-2 and TRBJ2-5; 9 bases map to TRBD1. V trimming: 4 bases; J trimming: 6 bases; junction bases outside the gene matches: 9. The CDR3 is 15 residues long. Germline-derived CDR1 and CDR2 are SGHTA and FQGNSA. The CDR3 nucleotides read TGTGCCAGCAGCTCCCGAACGGGACAGGGACAGACCCAGTACTTC. Translating gives CASSSRTGQGQTQYF.

This clone was recorded at least ten times. The rearrangement links TRBV7-2 to TRBJ1-5, with D possibly being TRBD1 (6 bases). The CDR3 is 13 amino acids. The germline gives CDR1 SGHTA, CDR2 FQGNSA. Trimming shortened V by 2 bases and J by 7 bases, and 9 bases separated the two germline ends. CDR3 sequence: CASSLRGGQPQHF. The CDR3 coding sequence is TGTGCCAGCAGCTTAAGGGGGGGCCAGCCCCAGCATTTT. Based on the CDR3 plus reference TRBV7-2 and TRBJ1-5, the full variable domain is GAGVSQSPSNKVTEKGKDVELRCDPISGHTALYWYRQSLGQGLEFLIYFQGNSAPDKSGLPSDRFSAERTGGSVSTLTIQRTQQEDSAVYLCASSLRGGQPQHFGDGTRLSIL.

This clone was counted only a few times. The J gene is TRBJ2-7, the V gene TRBV6-5, with 8 bases fitting TRBD1. The CDR3 runs to 13 residues. Germline CDR1 and CDR2: MNHEY and SVGAGI. J gave up 5 bases and V 5 bases, and 5 bases lay outside the gene matches. The CDR3 is CASSRQGIHEQYF. Here the CDR3 DNA reads TGTGCCAGCAGTCGACAGGGGATCCACGAGCAGTACTTC.

In regard to this clone: Additional DNA sequences in this sample encode the identical CDR3. This chain uses TRBV18 with TRBJ2-3, with 10 nucleotides matching TRBD2. CDR3 length equals 16 residues. Germline CDR1 KGHSH, CDR2 LQKENI. V lost 1 base and J lost 2; bases outside the gene matches: 3. The CDR3 region is CASSPRLAGATDTQYF. CDR3 nucleotides: TGTGCCAGCTCACCACGGCTAGCGGGGGCCACAGATACGCAGTATTTT. The variable domain in full, completed from reference TRBV18 and TRBJ2-3, reads NAGVMQNPRHLVRRRGQEARLRCSPMKGHSHVYWYRQLPEEGLKFMVYLQKENIIDESGMPKERFSAEFPKEGPSILRIQQVVRGDSAAYFCASSPRLAGATDTQYFGPGTRLTVL.

The chain links TRBV18 to TRBJ1-6; unclear D gene. Germline V gene lookup returns CDR1 KGHSH and CDR2 LQKENI. CDR3 size: 19 residues. The V gene lost 3 bases and the J gene lost 0 bases, with 18 bases spanning the gap. CDR3 bases: TGTGCCAGCTCACCGGTTCGGGTCCGGGGTAGCTCCTATAATTCACCCCTCCACTTT. It codes for CASSPVRVRGSSYNSPLHF.

This clone was picked up a small number of times. The chain recombines TRBV29-1 with TRBJ2-3; D is undetermined. V was shortened by 2 bases and J by 0 bases, with 6 bases between the two germline ends. The CDR3 length is 13 residues. Germline-derived CDR1 and CDR2 are SQVTM and ANQGSEA. In nucleotides, the CDR3 is TGCAGCGTTGAAAGTACTAGCACAGATACGCAGTATTTT. Protein: CSVESTSTDTQYF.

CDR3 bases: TGTGCCAGCAGCCCTGGCTCAGGGGGGGAAAAACTGTTTTTT. Translating gives CASSPGSGGEKLFF. This chain connects TRBV4-2 to TRBJ1-4, with TRBD1 matching 7 bases. This CDR3 contains 14 residues. Trimming at V came to 4 bases and at J to 8 bases, leaving 7 bases not matched to a gene. Germline CDR1 LGHNA, CDR2 YNFKEQ.

This clone was observed a few times. This chain links TRBV28 with TRBJ1-1; the D gene is possibly TRBD1 (6 bases). Germline CDR1 and CDR2: MDHEN and SYDVKM. The CDR3 has 12 residues. V lost 6 bases and J 7 bases, leaving 12 bases between the germline ends. This chain's CDR3 is CASSTNRVEAFF. CDR3 DNA sequence: TGTGCCAGCAGCACTAACAGGGTTGAAGCTTTCTTT.

The V gene is TRBV7-9, the J gene TRBJ1-4, with TRBD1 identical over 7 bases. This CDR3 contains 14 residues. Germline V CDR1 and CDR2: SEHNR, FQNEAQ (reference sequence). After removal of 4 bases from V and 4 bases from J, the junction contained 3 bases not matched to a gene. CDR3 in amino acids: CASSWTGHNEKLFF. For the CDR3, the DNA is TGTGCCAGCAGCTGGACAGGTCATAATGAAAAACTGTTTTTT.

In its sample, this clone was seen a few times. The chain employs TRBV28 and TRBJ1-1, with TRBD1 matching 7 bases. This CDR3 is 16 amino acids long. V lost 5 bases to trimming and J lost 0 bases; unmatched junction nucleotides: 9. Germline lookup yields CDR1 MDHEN and CDR2 SYDVKM. CDR3 sequence reads: CASSKSTGAMNTEAFF. DNA for the CDR3: TGTGCCAGCAGTAAATCAACAGGGGCGATGAACACTGAAGCTTTCTTT.

The chain couples TRBV18 to TRBJ1-5; 9 bases agree with TRBD1. Germline V gives CDR1 KGHSH, CDR2 LQKENI. The CDR3 length is 16 residues. The V gene end was trimmed by 2 bases and the J gene end by 7 bases; junction bases not matched to a gene: 9. Written as DNA, the CDR3 is TGTGCCAGCTCACCAGTGGACAGGGGAATAGACCAGCCCCAGCATTTT. It yields the protein CASSPVDRGIDQPQHF.

The table lists this clone with a few counts. The rearrangement uses TRBV5-1 and TRBJ2-5; 9 bases agree with TRBD1. Germline V lookup: CDR1 SGHRS, CDR2 YFSETQ. CDR3 length equals 16 residues. V shed 0 bases and J 5 bases; nucleotides not matched to a gene: 8. CDR3 bases: TGCGCCAGCAGCTTGGAGGGACAGGGACAAATTGAGACCCAGTACTTC. The encoded protein is CASSLEGQGQIETQYF.

This clone was seen only a few times. The chain is built from TRBV4-2 and TRBJ2-2; the match to TRBD1 covers 10 bases. The CDR3 extends over 20 amino acids. Germline CDR1 is LGHNA and CDR2 is YNFKEQ. Unmatched junction bases numbered 10, after V lost 0 bases and J lost 0 bases. CDR3 sequence: CASSQEKGDRGSANTGELFF. The DNA for the CDR3 is TGTGCCAGCAGCCAAGAAAAGGGGGACAGGGGATCAGCGAACACCGGGGAGCTGTTTTTT.

The table lists this clone with a few counts. The genes are TRBV5-6 and TRBJ2-1, with 12 bases aligning to TRBD1. CDR1 and CDR2 (germline): SGHDT, YYEEEE. The CDR3 runs 15 residues. The V segment lost 6 bases and the J segment 8 bases; nucleotides outside the gene matches: 9. CDR3 protein: CASILPGQGADEQFF. In nucleotides, the CDR3 is TGTGCCAGCATACTACCGGGACAGGGGGCCGATGAGCAGTTCTTC.

This clone was observed a few times. This chain joins TRBV7-2 and TRBJ2-3; possible D gene TRBD2, 6 bases. Germline-derived CDR1 and CDR2 are SGHTA and FQGNSA. V dropped 1 base and J dropped 0 bases, with 11 bases sitting between them. This CDR3 has 16 amino acids. CDR3 sequence reads: CASSLDAGPSTDTQYF. In DNA form, the CDR3 reads TGTGCCAGCAGCTTAGATGCGGGACCAAGCACAGATACGCAGTATTTT.

This chain joins TRBV28 and TRBJ2-7; the match to TRBD2 covers 14 bases. The ends lost 5 bases at V and 5 bases at J; junction bases unmatched: 5. This CDR3 has 15 amino acids. From germline, CDR1 is MDHEN and CDR2 SYDVKM. DNA for the CDR3: TGTGCCAGCAGTCTAGGGACTAGCGGGAGCGACGAGCAGTACTTC. As protein: CASSLGTSGSDEQYF.

This clone turned up a few times. The chain recombines TRBV30 with TRBJ2-2, with D maybe TRBD1 (6 bases). In germline, CDR1 is GTSNPN, CDR2 SVGIG (reference sequence). V was trimmed by 0 bases and J by 4 bases, leaving 9 bases between them. The CDR3 runs 14 residues. The CDR3 spells CAWSVTRGTGELFF. The DNA of the CDR3 is TGTGCCTGGAGTGTAACCAGGGGCACCGGGGAGCTGTTTTTT.

This clone turned up a few times. The chain has TRBV7-2 and TRBJ1-2, with TRBD1 matching over 11 bases. The CDR3 has 17 residues. From germline, CDR1 is SGHTA and CDR2 FQGNSA. V was clipped by 0 bases and J by 2 bases; unmatched bases: 5. CDR3: CASSLAGRTGGNYGYTF. For the CDR3, the DNA is TGTGCCAGCAGCTTAGCGGGAAGGACAGGGGGCAACTATGGCTACACCTTC.

This chain uses TRBV5-1 with TRBJ2-3; 10 bases are a match to TRBD2. Trimming took 6 bases from V and 3 from J; bases not matched to a gene: 4. This CDR3 spans 14 amino acids. Per the germline V gene, CDR1 is SGHRS and CDR2 is YFSETQ. CDR3 in amino acids: CASTIAGGTDTQYF. In nucleotides, the CDR3 is TGCGCCAGCACCATAGCGGGAGGAACAGATACGCAGTATTTT.

This clone has ten or more counts. The chain is built from TRBV29-1 and TRBJ1-4; 9 nucleotides match TRBD1. Germline V gene data show CDR1 as SQVTM and CDR2 as ANQGSEA. After removal of 4 bases from V and 6 bases from J, the junction contained 3 bases not matched to a gene. There are 13 residues in the CDR3. As DNA, the CDR3 is TGCAGCGTTGCCGGGACAGGGCATGAAAAACTGTTTTTT. As protein: CSVAGTGHEKLFF. Supplemented by reference TRBV29-1 and TRBJ1-4, the full variable domain reads SAVISQKPSRDICQRGTSLTIQCQVDSQVTMMFWYRQQPGQSLTLIATANQGSEATYESGFVIDKFPISRPNLTFSTLTVSNMSPEDSSIYLCSVAGTGHEKLFFGSGTQLSVL.

This clone was found a few times. The chain recombines TRBV7-9 with TRBJ2-2, with 8 bases matching TRBD1. The germline CDR1 and CDR2 sequences are SEHNR and FQNEAQ (reference sequence). CDR3 size: 14 residues. Germline trimming cut 6 bases from V and 1 base from J; bases unmatched to any gene: 1. CDR3 in DNA: TGTGCCAGCAGGGGGACAGGGAACACCGGGGAGCTGTTTTTT. Encoded protein: CASRGTGNTGELFF.